This record looks at one T cell receptor beta chain sequence and its context. This specimen comes from a study of blood T cell repertoires in COVID-19. Germline loops: CDR1 SNHLY, CDR2 FYNNEI. Trimming removed 8 bases from V and 5 bases from J; junction bases left unmatched: 6. CDR3 length equals 13 residues. The assay was immunoSEQ multiplex PCR, and TCRdb's table has in-frame clones only and misses some. Here the sample spans 120,000 or so clones, around 81% being singletons. The sequence came from a man aged 25 to 40 with COVID-19, enrolled during active disease. The chain is built from TRBV2 and TRBJ1-5; the match to TRBD1 covers 7 bases. The specimen was peripheral blood. The CDR3 spells CASGGQVYQPQHF. In nucleotides, the CDR3 is TGTGCCAGCGGAGGACAGGTTTATCAGCCCCAGCATTTT.